Sequencing of this T cell receptor (beta chain) was carried out in a study of cytomegalovirus exposure and HLA in healthy donors. 13 Jbeta primers and 60 Vbeta primers were used for the PCR. Libraries were prepared by immunoSEQ multiplex PCR; TCRdb keeps only in-frame clonotypes and omits some of them. The sample contains 150,000 to 200,000 clones, roughly 70% of which appear only once. Germline assignment: CDR1 LNHNV and CDR2 YYDKDF (reference sequence). The CDR3 sequence is 15 residues long. The V segment lost 6 bases and the J segment 1 base; nucleotides outside the gene matches: 7. Study-wide results and limits: As a later analysis showed, several of the most significant clusters appeared to be linked to common viral pathogens. Relative to the roughly 690-donor mean, N-insertions were reportedly fewer in an Asian-associated ancestry cluster in a later analysis.

In the case of this clone: Its antigen is unknown.

V and J are TRBV15 and TRBJ1-1, with 8 bases that match TRBD1. The source of this sequence is a woman between 35 and 50 years old in good health and CMV-seropositive. The material sequenced was PBMCs. The CDR3 DNA sequence: TGTGCCACCAGAAGACAGGGGCCCCCGAACACTGAAGCTTTCTTT. Protein: CATRRQGPPNTEAFF.